This entry concerns a single T cell receptor (beta chain). The antigen is not known. Trimming at V came to 6 bases and at J to 2 bases, leaving 1 base not matched to a gene. This CDR3 has 13 residues. The V gene's germline CDR1 is SGHAT and CDR2 FQNNGV. This sample was taken from a study of early T cells in non-severe SARS-CoV-2 infection. Study details: Sequenced bulk RNA came from whole blood that was unsorted, and chains were unpaired.

General study results and limits: The matching step, a VDJdb search, favored anti-spike CD8 responses and missed private and CD4 specificities.

Attached unique molecular identifiers marked individual cDNA molecules. One entry per CDR3 protein, called by TCRdb with MiXCR from the 5' RACE reads. Of 75,000 to 100,000 distinct CDR3 sequences in the sample, 16% were seen once. Sequencing used whole blood. J is TRBJ2-3 and V is TRBV11-2; 8 positions agree with TRBD2. This TCR came from an adult who was a healthcare worker with PCR-confirmed SARS-CoV-2 infection or an uninfected control (not recorded which). CDR3 in amino acids: CASRRGVTDTQYF. In nucleotides, the CDR3 is TGTGCCAGCAGGCGGGGGGTCACAGATACGCAGTATTTT.